Each of the 20 T cell receptor beta chains below was sequenced from the same sample in a study of PD-L1 blockade in urothelial cancer. Documented time point: pretreatment peripheral blood. Method: immunoSEQ multiplex PCR; TCRdb's copy keeps in-frame clones and lacks some. The sample has roughly 50,000 clones, roughly 89% seen once; the top ten hold over 12%. The sequencing used PBMCs, collected around atezolizumab (anti-PD-L1) treatment. These TCRs come from an older woman with urothelial cancer.

This chain joins TRBV9 and TRBJ2-1; tentatively, D is TRBD2 (5 bases). Per germline, CDR1 SGDLS and CDR2 YYNGEE. V lost 2 bases and J lost 9, with 9 bases in between. The CDR3 length is 12 residues. The CDR3: CASSVTGSEQFF. In DNA form, the CDR3 reads TGTGCCAGCAGCGTCACGGGGAGTGAGCAGTTCTTC.

This sequence joins TRBV7-8 and TRBJ2-1; TRBD2 matches 13 bases. Per the germline V gene, CDR1 is SGHVS and CDR2 is FQNEAQ. This CDR3 comprises 16 residues. Germline trimming cut 1 base from V and 8 bases from J; bases unmatched to any gene: 5. The CDR3 is CASSLVGTSGKDEQFF. CDR3 in DNA: TGTGCCAGCAGCTTAGTCGGGACTAGCGGGAAGGATGAGCAGTTCTTC.

This chain connects TRBV27 to TRBJ2-2; 10 bases align to TRBD2. After removal of 1 base from V and 10 bases from J, the junction contained 15 bases not matched to a gene. Looked up from germline, CDR1 is MNHEY and CDR2 is SMNVEV (reference sequence). This CDR3 comprises 18 residues. In DNA, the CDR3 is TGTGCCAGCAGTTTATTTCCCAGCGGGAGGGCCCAGATAGAGGAGCTGTTTTTT. It codes for CASSLFPSGRAQIEELFF.

The chain joins TRBV7-6 to TRBJ1-1; D is possibly TRBD1 (6 bases). The V gene's germline CDR1 is SGHVS and CDR2 FNYEAQ. The CDR3 runs 15 residues. V lost 5 bases and J lost 5, with 18 bases in between. The CDR3 DNA sequence: TGTGCCAGCAGCATTAGAAGGGGGGGTAGAACTGAAGCTTTCTTT. Translating it yields CASSIRRGGRTEAFF.

The rearrangement uses TRBV29-1 and TRBJ1-3; 7 positions agree with TRBD1. The V gene end was trimmed by 7 bases and the J gene end by 2 bases; junction bases not matched to a gene: 8. The CDR3 consists of 14 residues. Germline values: CDR1 SQVTM, CDR2 ANQGSEA. This CDR3 reads CSARQGLTGNTIYF. CDR3 in DNA: TGCAGCGCGCGACAGGGCCTGACTGGAAACACCATATATTTT.

V is TRBV5-4 and J is TRBJ1-1, with D maybe TRBD1 (5 bases). Germline-derived CDR1 and CDR2 are SGHNT and YYREEE (reference sequence). The CDR3 runs 16 residues. V was shortened by 4 bases and J by 3 bases, with 19 bases between the two germline ends. DNA of the CDR3: TGTGCCAGCAGCCCCCTTTCTCCCAGGGTATACACTGAAGCTTTCTTT. Protein sequence: CASSPLSPRVYTEAFF.

The rearrangement uses TRBV6-5 and TRBJ1-2; 7 bases match TRBD1. CDR3 size: 15 residues. The germline gives CDR1 MNHEY, CDR2 SVGAGI. Trimming cost V 5 bases and J 3 bases; bases outside gene matches: 9. CDR3 DNA sequence: TGTGCCAGCAGTCGACAGGGCGACGTGGACTATGGCTACACCTTC. Translating it yields CASSRQGDVDYGYTF.

The chain recombines TRBV19 with TRBJ2-5; the D gene is possibly TRBD2 (6 bases). Germline V gene lookup returns CDR1 LNHDA and CDR2 SQIVND (reference sequence). Trimming stripped 2 bases from V and 6 bases from J, with 13 bases between. The CDR3 contains 14 residues. The DNA of the CDR3 is TGTGCCAGTAGTATACGGGGGATGTTGAAGACCCAGTACTTC. Translation gives CASSIRGMLKTQYF.

The rearrangement links TRBV9 to TRBJ2-5; TRBD2 matches 11 bases. CDR1 and CDR2 from the germline V gene are SGDLS and YYNGEE. This CDR3 has 16 residues. Trimming cost V 0 bases and J 4 bases; bases outside gene matches: 5. The CDR3 sequence: CASSVGASGGPETQYF. In nucleotides, the CDR3 is TGTGCCAGCAGCGTAGGGGCTAGCGGGGGGCCAGAGACCCAGTACTTC.

The chain employs TRBV10-3 and TRBJ2-5; weak D call: TRBD2 (6 bases). In germline, CDR1 is ENHRY, CDR2 SYGVKD. Trimming took 3 bases from V and 5 from J, leaving 13 bases between them. This CDR3 spans 14 amino acids. The CDR3 protein is CAISDQRAGETQYF. The CDR3 DNA reads TGTGCCATCAGTGATCAGCGGGCGGGGGAGACCCAGTACTTC.

Here the CDR3 DNA reads TGTGCCAGCAGCTTTAGCGGGAGAGGATTTGGTTACGAGCAGTACTTC. It yields the protein CASSFSGRGFGYEQYF. V is TRBV7-9 and J is TRBJ2-7, with 9 bases fitting TRBD2. This CDR3 is built from 16 residues. Germline assignment: CDR1 SEHNR and CDR2 FQNEAQ (reference sequence). V lost 3 bases to trimming and J lost 4 bases; unmatched junction nucleotides: 10. Variable domain in full (rest from reference TRBV7-9 and TRBJ2-7): DTGVSQNPRHKITKRGQNVTFRCDPISEHNRLYWYRQTLGQGPEFLTYFQNEAQLEKSRLLSDRFSAERPKGSFSTLEIQRTEQGDSAMYLCASSFSGRGFGYEQYFGPGTRLTVT.

The J gene is TRBJ2-7, the V gene TRBV25-1; the match to TRBD2 covers 9 bases. After removal of 5 bases from V and 3 bases from J, the junction contained 2 bases not matched to a gene. This CDR3 contains 13 residues. CDR1 MGHDK and CDR2 SYGVNS come from the germline V gene. CDR3 DNA sequence: TGTGCCAGCAGTCTGACTAGCGGCTACGAGCAGTACTTC. This codes for CASSLTSGYEQYF.

This clone was seen just once. V gene TRBV19 combines with J gene TRBJ2-1, with 11 bases lining up with TRBD2. CDR3 length: 15 residues. V trimming: 1 base; J trimming: 11 bases; junction bases outside the gene matches: 7. Germline CDR1 and CDR2: LNHDA and SQIVND (reference sequence). The CDR3 nucleotides are TGTGCCAGTAGTATAGCCGGGACTAGCGGAGGGAAGCAGTTCTTC. Translating gives CASSIAGTSGGKQFF.

This sequence joins TRBV7-8 and TRBJ2-7; the match to TRBD2 covers 12 bases. J lost 4 bases, V lost 0 bases, and 1 base had no gene match. Germline V lookup: CDR1 SGHVS, CDR2 FQNEAQ. The CDR3 is 15 amino acids. The CDR3 DNA reads TGTGCCAGCAGCTTAGCGACTAGCGGGAGTTACGAGCAGTACTTC. Amino acids: CASSLATSGSYEQYF. Based on the CDR3 plus reference TRBV7-8 and TRBJ2-7, the full variable domain is GAGVSQSPRYKVAKRGQDVALRCDPISGHVSLFWYQQALGQGPEFLTYFQNEAQLDKSGLPSDRFFAERPEGSVSTLKIQRTQQEDSAVYLCASSLATSGSYEQYFGPGTRLTVT.

Sample share makes this clone medium-sized. The chain has TRBV27 and TRBJ2-7, with D hard to call. Germline CDR1 MNHEY, CDR2 SMNVEV (reference sequence). V was clipped by 3 bases and J by 2 bases, with 8 bases between them. The CDR3 runs 13 residues. The CDR3 here is CASSFQIAYEQYF. Written as DNA, the CDR3 is TGTGCCAGCAGTTTCCAGATCGCCTACGAGCAGTACTTC.

J is TRBJ1-2 and V is TRBV4-1; 9 nucleotides align to TRBD1. Trimming cost V 3 bases and J 6 bases; bases outside gene matches: 8. Per germline, CDR1 MGHRA and CDR2 YSYEKL. This CDR3 is 15 amino acids long. The CDR3 sequence is CASSQHRGRFDGYTF. The CDR3 nucleotides read TGCGCCAGCAGCCAGCACAGGGGGCGCTTTGATGGCTACACCTTC.

The genes are TRBV18 and TRBJ2-5; 11 positions agree with TRBD1. The trim removed 4 bases at V and 5 bases at J, leaving 6 bases unmatched. The CDR3 length is 15 residues. From germline, CDR1 is KGHSH and CDR2 LQKENI. DNA of the CDR3: TGTGCCAGCTCACAAGCCGGGACAGGGGGTGAGACCCAGTACTTC. Translating it yields CASSQAGTGGETQYF.

V gene TRBV4-1 combines with J gene TRBJ2-7; D is ambiguous. Trimming removed 0 bases at V and 0 bases at J, with 6 bases between. The CDR3 totals 14 residues. CDR1 is MGHRA and CDR2 is YSYEKL in the germline V gene. CDR3 coding DNA: TGCGCCAGCAGCCAAGACCAGGTCTCCTACGAGCAGTACTTC. This translates into CASSQDQVSYEQYF.

J is TRBJ2-2 and V is TRBV4-3; 13 nucleotides agree with TRBD2. The CDR3 sequence is 17 residues long. Per the germline V gene, CDR1 is LGHNA and CDR2 is YSLEER. V lost 3 bases to trimming and J lost 6 bases; unmatched junction nucleotides: 7. Here the CDR3 DNA reads TGCGCCAGCAGCCAGTTACCGGGACTAGCGGGACCCGGGGAGCTGTTTTTT. Protein sequence: CASSQLPGLAGPGELFF.

The gene calls are TRBV9 and TRBJ1-1; 7 bases match TRBD1. Germline CDR1 reads SGDLS; CDR2 reads YYNGEE. Losses at the gene ends were 8 bases for V and 11 bases for J; bases not matched to a gene: 9. The CDR3 sequence is 11 residues long. The CDR3 DNA sequence: TGTGCCAGAATAGGACAGGTTGAGGCTTTCTTT. Amino acids: CARIGQVEAFF.